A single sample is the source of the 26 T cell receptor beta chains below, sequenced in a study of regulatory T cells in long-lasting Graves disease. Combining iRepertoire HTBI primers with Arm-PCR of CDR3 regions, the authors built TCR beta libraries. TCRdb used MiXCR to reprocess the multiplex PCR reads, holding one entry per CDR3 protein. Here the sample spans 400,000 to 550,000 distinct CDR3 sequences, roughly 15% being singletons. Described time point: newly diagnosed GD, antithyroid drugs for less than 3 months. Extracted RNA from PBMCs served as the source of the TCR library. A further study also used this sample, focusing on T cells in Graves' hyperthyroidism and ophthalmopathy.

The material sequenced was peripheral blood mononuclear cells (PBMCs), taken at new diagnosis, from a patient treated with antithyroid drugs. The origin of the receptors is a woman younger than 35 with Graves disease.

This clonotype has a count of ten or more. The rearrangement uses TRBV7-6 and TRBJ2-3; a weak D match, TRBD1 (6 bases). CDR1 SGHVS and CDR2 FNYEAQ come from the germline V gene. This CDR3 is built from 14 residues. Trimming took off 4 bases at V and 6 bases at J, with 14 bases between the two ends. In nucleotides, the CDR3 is TGTGCCAGCAGCTCCCGGGATCAGGGGGATACGCAGTATTTT. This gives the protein CASSSRDQGDTQYF. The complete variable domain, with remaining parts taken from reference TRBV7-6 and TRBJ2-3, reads GAGVSQSPRYKVTKRGQDVALRCDPISGHVSLYWYRQALGQGPEFLTYFNYEAQQDKSGLPNDRFSAERPEGSISTLTIQRTEQRDSAMYRCASSSRDQGDTQYFGPGTRLTVL.

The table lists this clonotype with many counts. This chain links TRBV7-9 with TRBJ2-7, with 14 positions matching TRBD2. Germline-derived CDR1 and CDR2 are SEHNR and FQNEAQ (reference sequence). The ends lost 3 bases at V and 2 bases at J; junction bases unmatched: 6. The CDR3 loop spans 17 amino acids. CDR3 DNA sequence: TGTGCCAGCAGCTTCGGACTAGCGGGAGGAGTCGCCTACGAGCAGTACTTC. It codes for CASSFGLAGGVAYEQYF.

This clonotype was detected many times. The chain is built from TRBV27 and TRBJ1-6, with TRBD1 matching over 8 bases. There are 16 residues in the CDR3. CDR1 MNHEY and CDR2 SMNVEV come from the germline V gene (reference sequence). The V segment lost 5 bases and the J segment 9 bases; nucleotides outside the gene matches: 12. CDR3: CASSQYPGQVGSPLHF. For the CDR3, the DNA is TGTGCCAGCAGTCAATATCCGGGACAGGTTGGTTCACCCCTCCACTTT.

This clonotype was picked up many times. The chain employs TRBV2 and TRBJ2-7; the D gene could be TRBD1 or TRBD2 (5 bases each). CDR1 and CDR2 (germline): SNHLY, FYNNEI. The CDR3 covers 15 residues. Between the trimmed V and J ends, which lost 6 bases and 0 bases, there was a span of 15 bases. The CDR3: CASRDTRGVSYEQYF. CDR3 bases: TGTGCCAGCAGAGACACTAGGGGAGTCTCCTACGAGCAGTACTTC. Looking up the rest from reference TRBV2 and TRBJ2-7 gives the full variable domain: EPEVTQTPSHQVTQMGQEVILRCVPISNHLYFYWYRQILGQKVEFLVSFYNNEISEKSEIFDDQFSVERPDGSNFTLKIRSTKLEDSAMYFCASRDTRGVSYEQYFGPGTRLTVT.

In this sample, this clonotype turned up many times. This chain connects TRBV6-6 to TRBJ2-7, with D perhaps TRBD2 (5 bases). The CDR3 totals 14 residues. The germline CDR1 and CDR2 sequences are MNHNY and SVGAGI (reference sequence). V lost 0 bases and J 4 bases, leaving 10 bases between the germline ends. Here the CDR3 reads CASSYSSSPYEQYF. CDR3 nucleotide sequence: TGTGCCAGCAGTTACTCGTCTAGCCCGTACGAGCAGTACTTC.

The CDR3 spells CSVEAVGYEQYF. The DNA of the CDR3 is TGCAGCGTTGAAGCGGTCGGCTACGAGCAGTACTTC. The chain joins TRBV29-1 to TRBJ2-7; D is undetermined. CDR1 and CDR2 (germline): SQVTM, ANQGSEA. The CDR3 runs 12 residues. V was shortened by 1 base and J by 3 bases, with 7 bases between the two germline ends.

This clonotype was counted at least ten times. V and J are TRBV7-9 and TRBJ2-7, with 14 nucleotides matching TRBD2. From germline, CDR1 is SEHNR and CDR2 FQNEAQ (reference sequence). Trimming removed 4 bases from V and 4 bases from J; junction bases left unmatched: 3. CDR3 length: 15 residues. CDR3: CASSSRTSGRYEQYF. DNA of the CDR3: TGTGCCAGCAGCTCCCGGACTAGCGGGAGGTACGAGCAGTACTTC.

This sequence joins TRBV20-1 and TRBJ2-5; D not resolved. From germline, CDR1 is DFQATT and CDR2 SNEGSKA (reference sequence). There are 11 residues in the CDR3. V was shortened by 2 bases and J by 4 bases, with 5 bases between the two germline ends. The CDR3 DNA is TGCAGTGCTAGAATAATAGAGACCCAGTACTTC. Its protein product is CSARIIETQYF.

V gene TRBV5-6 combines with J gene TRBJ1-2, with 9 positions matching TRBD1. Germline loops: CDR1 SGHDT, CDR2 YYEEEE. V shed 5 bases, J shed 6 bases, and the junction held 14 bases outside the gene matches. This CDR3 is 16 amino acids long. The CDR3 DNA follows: TGTGCCAGCAGTTCAGGGACAGGGATTTTAGGGGATGGCTACACCTTC. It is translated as CASSSGTGILGDGYTF.

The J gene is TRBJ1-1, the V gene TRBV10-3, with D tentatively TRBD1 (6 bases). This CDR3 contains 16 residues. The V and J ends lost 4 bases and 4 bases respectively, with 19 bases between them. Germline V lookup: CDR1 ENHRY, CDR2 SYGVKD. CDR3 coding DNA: TGTGCCATCAGTGCGATGGAGAGGGGGGCTGGCACTGAAGCTTTCTTT. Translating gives CAISAMERGAGTEAFF.

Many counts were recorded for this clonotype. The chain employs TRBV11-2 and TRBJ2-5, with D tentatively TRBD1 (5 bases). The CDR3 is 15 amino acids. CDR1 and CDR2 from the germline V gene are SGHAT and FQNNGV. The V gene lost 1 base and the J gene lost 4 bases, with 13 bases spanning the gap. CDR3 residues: CASSLGSGITETQYF. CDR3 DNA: TGTGCCAGCAGCTTAGGTTCAGGGATCACAGAGACCCAGTACTTC.

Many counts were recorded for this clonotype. Here the CDR3 reads CASSLLHEQYF. Here the CDR3 DNA reads TGTGCCAGCAGCTTATTGCACGAGCAGTACTTC. The gene calls are TRBV11-2 and TRBJ2-7; D remains ambiguous. CDR3 size: 11 residues. The germline V and J ends were trimmed by 2 bases and 5 bases, with 4 bases remaining between them. The germline CDR1 and CDR2 sequences are SGHAT and FQNNGV.

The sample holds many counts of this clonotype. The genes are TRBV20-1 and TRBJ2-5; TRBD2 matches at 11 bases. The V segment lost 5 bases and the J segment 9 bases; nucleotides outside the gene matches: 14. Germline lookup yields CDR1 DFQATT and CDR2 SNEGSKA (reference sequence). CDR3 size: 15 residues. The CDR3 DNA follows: TGCAGTGCTGCGATAGCGGGAGGGGAAAATGGAGCCCAGTACTTC. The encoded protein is CSAAIAGGENGAQYF.

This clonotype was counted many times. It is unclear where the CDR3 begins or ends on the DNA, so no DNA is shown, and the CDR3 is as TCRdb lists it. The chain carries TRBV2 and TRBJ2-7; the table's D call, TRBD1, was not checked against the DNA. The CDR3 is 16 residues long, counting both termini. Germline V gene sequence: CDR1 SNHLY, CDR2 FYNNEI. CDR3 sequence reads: CASIVFGPGGLGEQYF.

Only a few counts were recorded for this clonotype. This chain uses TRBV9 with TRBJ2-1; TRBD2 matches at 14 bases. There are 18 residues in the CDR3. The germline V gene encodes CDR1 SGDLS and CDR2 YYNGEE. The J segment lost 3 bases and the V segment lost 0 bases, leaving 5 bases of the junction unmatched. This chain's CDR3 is CASSVGLAGGPLYNEQFF. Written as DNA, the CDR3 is TGTGCCAGCAGCGTAGGACTAGCGGGAGGGCCTCTCTACAATGAGCAGTTCTTC.

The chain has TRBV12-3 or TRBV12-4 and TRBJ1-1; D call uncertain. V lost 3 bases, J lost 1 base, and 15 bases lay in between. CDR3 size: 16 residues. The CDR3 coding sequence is TGTGCCAGCAGTTTGCGGATATCTACTCGGAACACTGAAGCTTTCTTT. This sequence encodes CASSLRISTRNTEAFF.

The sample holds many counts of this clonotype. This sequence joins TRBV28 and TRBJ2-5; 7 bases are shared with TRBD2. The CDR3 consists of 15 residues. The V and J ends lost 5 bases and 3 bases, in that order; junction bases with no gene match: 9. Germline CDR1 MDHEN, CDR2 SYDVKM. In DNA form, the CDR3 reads TGTGCCAGCAGTGGGGGGGGAGCCACAAAAGAGACCCAGTACTTC. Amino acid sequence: CASSGGGATKETQYF.

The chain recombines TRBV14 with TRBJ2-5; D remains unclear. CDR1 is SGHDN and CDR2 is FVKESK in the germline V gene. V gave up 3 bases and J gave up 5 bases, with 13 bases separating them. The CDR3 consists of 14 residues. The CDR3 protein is CASSQQAFWETQYF. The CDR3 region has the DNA TGTGCCAGCAGCCAGCAGGCTTTCTGGGAGACCCAGTACTTC.

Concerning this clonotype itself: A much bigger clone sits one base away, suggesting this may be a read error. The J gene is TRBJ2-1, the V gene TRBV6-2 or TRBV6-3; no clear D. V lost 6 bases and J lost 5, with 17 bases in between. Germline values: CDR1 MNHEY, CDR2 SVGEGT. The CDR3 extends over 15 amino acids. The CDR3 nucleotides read TGTGCCAGCAGCTCAGGTGGCGCCACCCACAATGAGCAGTTCTTC. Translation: CASSSGGATHNEQFF.

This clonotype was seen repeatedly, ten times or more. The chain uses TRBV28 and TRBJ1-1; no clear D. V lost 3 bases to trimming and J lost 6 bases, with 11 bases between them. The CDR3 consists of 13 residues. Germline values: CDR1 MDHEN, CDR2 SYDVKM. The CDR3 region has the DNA TGTGCCAGCAGTTTTCGGACGACCCCTGAAGCTTTCTTT. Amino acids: CASSFRTTPEAFF.

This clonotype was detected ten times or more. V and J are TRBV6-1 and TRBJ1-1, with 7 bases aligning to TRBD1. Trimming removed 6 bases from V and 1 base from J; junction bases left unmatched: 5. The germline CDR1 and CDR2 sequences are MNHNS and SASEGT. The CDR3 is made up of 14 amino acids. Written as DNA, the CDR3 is TGTGCCAGCAGAAACTCAGGGGGGAACACTGAAGCTTTCTTT. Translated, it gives CASRNSGGNTEAFF.

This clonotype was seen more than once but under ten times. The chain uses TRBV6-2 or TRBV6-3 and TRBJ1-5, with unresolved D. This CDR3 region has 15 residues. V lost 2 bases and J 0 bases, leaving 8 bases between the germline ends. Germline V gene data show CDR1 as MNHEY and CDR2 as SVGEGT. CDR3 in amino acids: CASSYRADSNQPQHF. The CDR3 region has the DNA TGTGCCAGCAGTTACAGGGCCGATAGCAATCAGCCCCAGCATTTT.

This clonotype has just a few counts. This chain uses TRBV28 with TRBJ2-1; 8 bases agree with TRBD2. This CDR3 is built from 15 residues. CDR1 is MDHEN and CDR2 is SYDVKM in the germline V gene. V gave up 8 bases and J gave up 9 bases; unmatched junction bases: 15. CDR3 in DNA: TGTGCCAGCGGGGGGCGGGAGGCCGTGTTAGGTGAGCAGTTCTTC. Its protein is CASGGREAVLGEQFF.

CDR3 amino acids: CASSPGGGRRGNTEAFF. For the CDR3, the DNA is TGTGCCAGCAGTCCCGGGGGGGGCCGACGTGGGAACACTGAAGCTTTCTTT. The chain has TRBV6-1 and TRBJ1-1, with a weak D call TRBD1 (6 bases). CDR3 length: 17 residues. With 5 bases removed from V and 1 base from J, the gap between germline ends came to 20 bases. CDR1 and CDR2 (germline): MNHNS, SASEGT.

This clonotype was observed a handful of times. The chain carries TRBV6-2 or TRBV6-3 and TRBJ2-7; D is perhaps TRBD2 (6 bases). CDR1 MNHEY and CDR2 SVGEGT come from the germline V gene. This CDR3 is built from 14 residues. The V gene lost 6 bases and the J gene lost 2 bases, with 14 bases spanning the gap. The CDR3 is CASRNRDSPYEQYF. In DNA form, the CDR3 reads TGTGCCAGCAGGAACCGGGACTCTCCCTACGAGCAGTACTTC.

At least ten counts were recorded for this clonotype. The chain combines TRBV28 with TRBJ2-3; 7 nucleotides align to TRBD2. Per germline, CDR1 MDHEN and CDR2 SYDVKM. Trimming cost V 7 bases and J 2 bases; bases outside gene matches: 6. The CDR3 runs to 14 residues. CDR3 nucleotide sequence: TGTGCCAGCACCGTAGCGGGTACCACAGATACGCAGTATTTT. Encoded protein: CASTVAGTTDTQYF. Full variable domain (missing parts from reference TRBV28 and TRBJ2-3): DVKVTQSSRYLVKRTGEKVFLECVQDMDHENMFWYRQDPGLGLRLIYFSYDVKMKEKGDIPEGYSVSREKKERFSLILESASTNQTSMYLCASTVAGTTDTQYFGPGTRLTVL.